The next 28 T cell receptor beta chains were all read from a single sample in a study of PD-L1 blockade in urothelial cancer. Some clones are missing from TCRdb's copy, which holds only in-frame ones; the method was immunoSEQ multiplex PCR. The sample has tens of thousands of clones, roughly 75% seen once. Time point given: pretreatment peripheral blood. The specimen was PBMCs, collected around atezolizumab (anti-PD-L1) treatment. Receptors were obtained from a man in his sixties or seventies with urothelial cancer.

A few counts support this clone. V gene TRBV5-1 combines with J gene TRBJ2-3; D may be TRBD2 (5 bases). This CDR3 has 15 residues. Trimming pared 4 bases from V and 0 bases from J, leaving 12 bases between. Germline V gene sequence: CDR1 SGHRS, CDR2 YFSETQ. CDR3 sequence reads: CASSPDLISTDTQYF. The CDR3 coding sequence is TGCGCCAGCAGCCCGGACTTGATTAGCACAGATACGCAGTATTTT.

This chain links TRBV7-9 with TRBJ2-7; TRBD1 aligns across 7 bases. V dropped 4 bases and J dropped 3; count of bases not matched to a gene: 3. Germline lookup yields CDR1 SEHNR and CDR2 FQNEAQ (reference sequence). The CDR3 is 13 residues long. Written as DNA, the CDR3 is TGTGCCAGCAGCTCGACAGGGCGCTACGAGCAGTACTTC. The encoded protein is CASSSTGRYEQYF.

This clone was seen a handful of times. CDR3 coding DNA: TGCGCCAGCAGCTTCGGGGGGGCCGATCAGCCCCAGCATTTT. This encodes CASSFGGADQPQHF. The gene calls are TRBV5-1 and TRBJ1-5; maybe TRBD1 (6 bases). Germline V CDR1 and CDR2: SGHRS, YFSETQ. V was pared by 2 bases and J by 5 bases, with 11 bases between. The CDR3 extends over 14 amino acids.

Details on this clone: This same CDR3 is encoded by further DNA sequences in the sample. This rearrangement joins TRBV18 to TRBJ1-2; 8 bases align to TRBD1. Trimming took 2 bases from V and 8 from J; bases not matched to a gene: 7. Germline CDR1 and CDR2: KGHSH and LQKENI. This CDR3 is built from 14 residues. The CDR3 coding sequence is TGTGCCAGCTCACCAGAGCAGGGGGCGGAGGGCTACACCTTC. Residues: CASSPEQGAEGYTF.

The CDR3 is CASSVRLYGYTF. In DNA form, the CDR3 reads TGTGCCAGCAGCGTAAGACTCTATGGCTACACCTTC. The rearrangement uses TRBV9 and TRBJ1-2; the D is unclear. CDR1 and CDR2 from the germline V gene are SGDLS and YYNGEE. The CDR3 length is 12 residues. The V and J ends lost 1 base and 4 bases respectively, with 5 bases between them.

V gene TRBV11-2 combines with J gene TRBJ1-2; D is unresolved. This CDR3 is 13 amino acids long. Trimming removed 5 bases from V and 3 bases from J, with 10 bases in between. Germline CDR1 SGHAT, CDR2 FQNNGV. The CDR3 bases are TGTGCCAGCAGCCCCGACACAGACTATGGCTACACCTTC. Translated: CASSPDTDYGYTF.

J is TRBJ2-1 and V is TRBV19, with 10 nucleotides matching TRBD2. V gave up 7 bases and J gave up 6 bases; unmatched junction bases: 9. CDR3 size: 15 residues. CDR1 LNHDA and CDR2 SQIVND come from the germline V gene (reference sequence). The DNA of the CDR3 is TGTGCCAGTAAGGGTACTAGCGGGGCAACCAATGAGCAGTTCTTC. Amino acids: CASKGTSGATNEQFF.

The chain carries TRBV18 and TRBJ2-3; 14 nucleotides agree with TRBD2. The CDR3 is made up of 16 amino acids. With V trimmed by 0 bases and J by 7 bases, 3 bases remained unmatched. CDR1 and CDR2 (germline): KGHSH, LQKENI. CDR3 in amino acids: CASSPPGLAGVNTQYF. In DNA form, the CDR3 reads TGTGCCAGCTCACCACCGGGACTAGCGGGAGTTAATACGCAGTATTTT.

The chain is built from TRBV11-2 and TRBJ2-5, with TRBD2 as a possible D gene (7 bases). V lost 2 bases, J lost 7 bases, and 11 bases lay in between. The germline V gene encodes CDR1 SGHAT and CDR2 FQNNGV. The length of the CDR3 is 13 residues. CDR3 loop: CASSLNRGGTQYF. In DNA, the CDR3 is TGTGCCAGCAGCTTAAATAGGGGGGGGACCCAGTACTTC. Full variable domain (rest looked up from reference TRBV11-2 and TRBJ2-5): EAGVAQSPRYKIIEKRQSVAFWCNPISGHATLYWYQQILGQGPKLLIQFQNNGVVDDSQLPKDRFSAERLKGVDSTLKIQPAKLEDSAVYLCASSLNRGGTQYFGPGTRLLVL.

This chain uses TRBV28 with TRBJ1-1; no reliable D call. This CDR3 contains 16 residues. Germline V gene sequence: CDR1 MDHEN, CDR2 SYDVKM. Trimming took 6 bases from V and 1 from J, leaving 18 bases between them. DNA for the CDR3: TGTGCCAGCAGCCTCACAAGCCCGGCGGGGAACACTGAAGCTTTCTTT. Amino acids: CASSLTSPAGNTEAFF.

V is TRBV14 and J is TRBJ1-6; a possible D gene is TRBD1 (6 bases). Germline lookup yields CDR1 SGHDN and CDR2 FVKESK. CDR3 length equals 13 residues. V lost 4 bases to trimming and J lost 8 bases, with 9 bases between them. For the CDR3, the DNA is TGTGCCAGCAGCCCCGGGGGGCATTCACCCCTCCACTTT. It is translated as CASSPGGHSPLHF.

V usage is TRBV6-1 and J usage is TRBJ2-7, with TRBD1 matching 11 bases. Germline V gene lookup returns CDR1 MNHNS and CDR2 SASEGT. This CDR3 region has 15 residues. J lost 5 bases, V lost 1 base, and 4 bases had no gene match. The CDR3 loop reads CASSEVPGQGDEQYF. CDR3 coding DNA: TGTGCCAGCAGTGAAGTTCCGGGACAGGGGGACGAGCAGTACTTC.

The V gene is TRBV5-1, the J gene TRBJ2-1; D may be TRBD1 (6 bases). The CDR3 loop spans 15 amino acids. CDR1 is SGHRS, CDR2 YFSETQ, per germline. Trimming left V 2 bases short and J 4 bases short, with 13 bases between. CDR3 protein: CASSFRQGPYNEQFF. The CDR3 coding sequence is TGCGCCAGCAGCTTTCGGCAGGGGCCTTACAATGAGCAGTTCTTC.

In its sample, this clone was seen a few times. The chain combines TRBV29-1 with TRBJ2-3; D not certain. This CDR3 comprises 12 residues. Trimming took 5 bases from V and 4 from J, leaving 10 bases between them. Germline assignment: CDR1 SQVTM and CDR2 ANQGSEA. In DNA form, the CDR3 reads TGCAGCGTTCCGCAGGCCCCAGATACGCAGTATTTT. Its translation is CSVPQAPDTQYF.

This chain uses TRBV28 with TRBJ2-4, with D possibly being TRBD2 (5 bases). The CDR3 loop spans 15 amino acids. Trimming stripped 2 bases from V and 6 bases from J, with 14 bases between. CDR1 MDHEN and CDR2 SYDVKM come from the germline V gene. CDR3 sequence reads: CASSLSQVRGNIQYF. CDR3 coding DNA: TGTGCCAGCAGTTTAAGTCAGGTCCGGGGAAACATTCAGTACTTC. The full variable domain, its missing parts supplied by reference TRBV28 and TRBJ2-4, is DVKVTQSSRYLVKRTGEKVFLECVQDMDHENMFWYRQDPGLGLRLIYFSYDVKMKEKGDIPEGYSVSREKKERFSLILESASTNQTSMYLCASSLSQVRGNIQYFGAGTRLSVL.

This rearrangement joins TRBV4-2 to TRBJ1-2, with TRBD1 matching 7 bases. J was trimmed by 7 bases and V by 1 base; bases with no gene match: 6. In germline, CDR1 is LGHNA, CDR2 YNFKEQ. The CDR3 covers 14 residues. CDR3 DNA sequence: TGTGCCAGCAGCCAAGGGCAGGGGGTTAGTGGCTACACCTTC. As protein: CASSQGQGVSGYTF.

The chain links TRBV18 to TRBJ2-3, with 7 bases identical to TRBD2. J was trimmed by 2 bases and V by 2 bases; bases with no gene match: 10. Per the germline V gene, CDR1 is KGHSH and CDR2 is LQKENI. The CDR3 is 17 amino acids. Here the CDR3 DNA reads TGTGCCAGCTCACCATCCCGCCCGGGAGGCCTCACAGATACGCAGTATTTT. This translates into CASSPSRPGGLTDTQYF.

CDR3 protein: CAISLVRGALKETQYF. CDR3 nucleotide sequence: TGTGCCATCAGTCTTGTGCGGGGGGCCTTGAAAGAGACCCAGTACTTC. This sequence joins TRBV10-3 and TRBJ2-5; 8 nucleotides agree with TRBD2. Germline V gives CDR1 ENHRY, CDR2 SYGVKD. The CDR3 loop spans 16 amino acids. The ends lost 5 bases at V and 3 bases at J; junction bases unmatched: 11.

The chain uses TRBV10-3 and TRBJ2-5; 7 nucleotides line up with TRBD1. Losses at the gene ends were 10 bases for V and 5 bases for J; bases not matched to a gene: 13. The germline gives CDR1 ENHRY, CDR2 SYGVKD. This CDR3 has 14 amino acids. This CDR3 is CATRLTGPYETQYF. The CDR3 region has the DNA TGTGCCACTCGATTGACAGGGCCTTATGAGACCCAGTACTTC.

The V and J genes are TRBV5-6 and TRBJ2-1; D may be TRBD1 (6 bases). The V and J ends lost 2 bases and 0 bases respectively, with 12 bases between them. The CDR3 runs 16 residues. CDR1 is SGHDT, CDR2 YYEEEE, per germline. This chain's CDR3 is CASSFRGLHSYNEQFF. CDR3 coding DNA: TGTGCCAGCAGCTTTAGGGGGTTACACTCCTACAATGAGCAGTTCTTC.

This clone was seen once. V usage is TRBV9 and J usage is TRBJ1-2; the match to TRBD1 covers 9 bases. Germline V gene lookup returns CDR1 SGDLS and CDR2 YYNGEE. V was clipped by 5 bases and J by 6 bases; unmatched bases: 8. The CDR3 consists of 14 residues. The DNA of the CDR3 is TGTGCCAGCAGTCGGACAGGGGCAGTTAATGGCTACACCTTC. It codes for CASSRTGAVNGYTF.

This clone showed up just a few times. This chain uses TRBV19 with TRBJ2-1; 7 nucleotides line up with TRBD2. CDR1 LNHDA and CDR2 SQIVND come from the germline V gene (reference sequence). This CDR3 spans 18 amino acids. V lost 0 bases, J lost 1 base, and 9 bases stayed unmatched. For the CDR3, the DNA is TGTGCCAGTAGTATAGATCTGGTGGGAGGGGAGTCCTACAATGAGCAGTTCTTC. It encodes CASSIDLVGGESYNEQFF.

The sample holds many counts of this clone. The V and J genes are TRBV5-1 and TRBJ2-5; TRBD2 matches 8 bases. CDR1 is SGHRS and CDR2 is YFSETQ in the germline V gene. The CDR3 totals 15 residues. Unmatched junction bases numbered 10, after V lost 9 bases and J lost 0 bases. CDR3 protein: CATRTGSGNQETQYF. The CDR3 nucleotides read TGCGCCACCCGAACCGGTAGCGGGAACCAAGAGACCCAGTACTTC.

The chain couples TRBV19 to TRBJ1-4, with TRBD1 as a possible D gene (6 bases). V dropped 6 bases and J dropped 0 bases, with 8 bases sitting between them. The CDR3 sequence is 14 residues long. Looked up from germline, CDR1 is LNHDA and CDR2 is SQIVND (reference sequence). CDR3 sequence: CASRQGSTNEKLFF. CDR3 DNA sequence: TGTGCCAGTAGACAGGGCTCAACTAATGAAAAACTGTTTTTT.

The rearrangement uses TRBV9 and TRBJ2-7; TRBD2 matches at 7 bases. V lost 2 bases and J lost 4; bases outside the gene matches: 6. The CDR3 totals 14 residues. Germline values: CDR1 SGDLS, CDR2 YYNGEE. In DNA, the CDR3 is TGTGCCAGCAGCGTCAGGGAGGGCCTTTACGAGCAGTACTTC. Its translation is CASSVREGLYEQYF.

The chain combines TRBV28 with TRBJ2-2; tentative D call: TRBD2 (6 bases). CDR3 length: 15 amino acids. Trimming pared 6 bases from V and 1 base from J, leaving 12 bases between. CDR1 is MDHEN, CDR2 SYDVKM, per germline. The CDR3 sequence is CASSLADWNTGELFF. In nucleotides, the CDR3 is TGTGCCAGCAGCTTAGCGGACTGGAACACCGGGGAGCTGTTTTTT.

CDR3 nucleotide sequence: TGTGCCATCAGTGTAGCCCAAAGGGGACAGGGGTTTAATGGCTACACCTTC. Its translation: CAISVAQRGQGFNGYTF. V is TRBV10-3 and J is TRBJ1-2; TRBD1 aligns across 10 bases. The CDR3 covers 17 residues. Looked up from germline, CDR1 is ENHRY and CDR2 is SYGVKD. The trim removed 4 bases at V and 6 bases at J, leaving 14 bases unmatched.

This clone was seen more than once but under ten times. The genes are TRBV30 and TRBJ2-7; 7 nucleotides line up with TRBD2. Germline V lookup: CDR1 GTSNPN, CDR2 SVGIG (reference sequence). The CDR3 covers 16 residues. V lost 3 bases to trimming and J lost 4 bases; unmatched junction nucleotides: 15. The CDR3 sequence is CAWRERGTGRSYEQYF. Here the CDR3 DNA reads TGTGCCTGGAGGGAGAGGGGTACCGGGAGGTCTTACGAGCAGTACTTC.